This is a list of T cell receptor beta chains from one sample in a study of blood T cell repertoires in COVID-19. The method was immunoSEQ multiplex PCR; TCRdb's version includes in-frame clones alone and lacks a portion of them. The sample yields about 330,000 clones, approximately 92% seen once. The sample consisted of PBMCs or T cells enriched from blood (not recorded which). These receptors were taken from a young woman who had recovered from COVID-19. The CDR3 runs from the conserved cysteine through the conserved F or W. Each record gives: V gene, CDR3 protein.

v_gene: TRBV7-2
CDR3aa: CASSSALADAYNEQFF

v_gene: TRBV2
CDR3aa: CASSETGRRWAFF

v_gene: TRBV2
CDR3aa: CASRPGQNEKLFF

v_gene: TRBV5-1
CDR3aa: CASSLDGYSGNTIYF

v_gene: TRBV4-3
CDR3aa: CASSQDPHRGAGANVLTF

v_gene: TRBV28
CDR3aa: CASSFRDRLNSPLHF

v_gene: TRBV18
CDR3aa: CASSPQRDSYNSPLHF

v_gene: TRBV28
CDR3aa: CASSLGVRSYGYTF

v_gene: TRBV5-4
CDR3aa: CASSRGLAGPSSYNEQFF

v_gene: TRBV5-1
CDR3aa: CASSLSWPSSTDTQYF

v_gene: TRBV5-4
CDR3aa: CASSLRGQETDTQYF

v_gene: TRBV7-2
CDR3aa: CASSLSSYEQYF

v_gene: TRBV5-4
CDR3aa: CASSLSVAGAYEQYF

v_gene: TRBV7-2
CDR3aa: CASSLFTGDYGYTF

v_gene: TRBV12-3/TRBV12-4
CDR3aa: CASSFFGTVTQYF

v_gene: TRBV21-1
CDR3aa: CASSKARYDRHGKGTQYF

v_gene: TRBV4-1
CDR3aa: CASRPLDSTYYEQYF

v_gene: TRBV11-3
CDR3aa: CASSTSGGASSTDTQYF

v_gene: TRBV30
CDR3aa: CAWSATGTYEQYF

v_gene: TRBV11-2
CDR3aa: CASSLLRDTEAFF

v_gene: TRBV18
CDR3aa: CASSPAGTNTGELFF

v_gene: TRBV18
CDR3aa: CASSPQRIYNSPLHF

v_gene: TRBV20-1
CDR3aa: CSPLEAYGYTF

v_gene: TRBV6-2/TRBV6-3
CDR3aa: CASSYLRLADYEQYF

v_gene: TRBV11-3
CDR3aa: CASSLGQATSTDTQYF

v_gene: TRBV6-2/TRBV6-3
CDR3aa: CASSSTGEEGQPQHF

v_gene: TRBV19
CDR3aa: CASSITGNVYEQYF

v_gene: TRBV7-8
CDR3aa: CASSFPLIGQQSNSNQPQHF

v_gene: TRBV3-1/TRBV3-2
CDR3aa: CASSQDRGSNQPQHF

v_gene: TRBV5-1
CDR3aa: CASSSPDSTQETQYF

v_gene: TRBV3-1/TRBV3-2
CDR3aa: CASSTLQDLAVETQYF

v_gene: TRBV5-4
CDR3aa: CASSLAAAPSYNEQFF

v_gene: TRBV5-6
CDR3aa: CASSSDRSGEQYF

v_gene: TRBV27
CDR3aa: CASSRLTGSDEKLFF

v_gene: TRBV9
CDR3aa: CASLRLRATDTQYF

v_gene: TRBV9
CDR3aa: CASSLRLSGANVLTF

v_gene: TRBV7-6
CDR3aa: CASSLDAGEKLFF

v_gene: TRBV14
CDR3aa: CASTAGVKNTEAFF

v_gene: TRBV9
CDR3aa: CASSVGWGAGGQTQYF

v_gene: TRBV5-4
CDR3aa: CASSLFRTSGGHNEQFF

v_gene: TRBV7-2
CDR3aa: CASSKTSGVSYEQYF

v_gene: TRBV3-1/TRBV3-2
CDR3aa: CASRQLAGQSYEQYF

v_gene: TRBV23-1
CDR3aa: CASSLRGYTF